This TCR beta chain derives from a study of human T cells and chemical hapten exposure. Notes on the study in general: No shift was seen in TCRs above 1 in 1000 frequency with DPC sensitization. Given that the donors had alopecia, their immune response may differ from that seen in healthy people.

As to time point: pre-sensitization, week 0. Regarding treatment: therapeutic diphenylcyclopropenone sensitization with weekly scalp DPC. Alopecia patients deemed DPC-suitable, aged 18 to 70, excluding pregnancy. It was unfractionated whole blood from which total RNA was extracted. This clonotype was picked up a small number of times. Its antigen is not identified. This CDR3 spans 12 amino acids. CDR1 is LGHDT and CDR2 is YNNKEL in the germline V gene (reference sequence). V gave up 2 bases and J gave up 11 bases, with 12 bases separating them. TCRdb re-called the RACE reads through MiXCR, storing one row per CDR3 protein. Of 250,000 or so distinct CDR3 sequences detected, 7.7% appear once; the ten largest clones hold more than 0.95%.

This chain links TRBV3-1 with TRBJ1-1, with TRBD1 as a possible D gene (6 bases). The starting material was whole blood, obtained in connection with sensitization to the hapten diphenylcyclopropenone (DPC). The sequence was obtained from a man between 18 and 29 years old with alopecia areata. Some clones in this sample may be carry-over from other donors' samples. CDR3 coding DNA: TGTGCCAGCAGCCAAACCGGTAGGGGGGCTTTCTTT. It is translated as CASSQTGRGAFF.